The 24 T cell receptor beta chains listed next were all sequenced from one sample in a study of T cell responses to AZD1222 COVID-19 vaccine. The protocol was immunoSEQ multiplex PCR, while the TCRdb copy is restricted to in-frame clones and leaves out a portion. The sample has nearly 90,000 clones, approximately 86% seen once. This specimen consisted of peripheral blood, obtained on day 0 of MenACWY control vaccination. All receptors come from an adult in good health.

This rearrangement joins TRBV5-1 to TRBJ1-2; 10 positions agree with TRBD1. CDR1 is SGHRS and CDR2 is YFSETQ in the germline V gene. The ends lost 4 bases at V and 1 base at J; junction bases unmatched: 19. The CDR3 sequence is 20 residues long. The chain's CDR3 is CASSLRPPIGQGGGNYGYTF. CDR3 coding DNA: TGCGCCAGCAGCCTCCGACCACCGATCGGACAGGGGGGTGGTAACTATGGCTACACCTTC.

The CDR3 region has the DNA TGCAGTGCTAGTACGGGGGGCAATTCACCCCTCCACTTT. Translating it yields CSASTGGNSPLHF. This chain uses TRBV20-1 with TRBJ1-6, with D perhaps TRBD1 (6 bases). The V end was cut by 3 bases, the J end by 7 bases, with 10 bases between. The CDR3 sequence is 13 residues long. Germline CDR1 DFQATT, CDR2 SNEGSKA (reference sequence).

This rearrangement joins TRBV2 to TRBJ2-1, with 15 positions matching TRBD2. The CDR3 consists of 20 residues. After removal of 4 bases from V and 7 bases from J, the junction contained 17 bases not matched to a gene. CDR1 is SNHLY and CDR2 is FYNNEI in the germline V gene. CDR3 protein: CASSGGTGTSGGQRRNEQFF. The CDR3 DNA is TGTGCCAGCAGTGGAGGGACAGGGACTAGCGGGGGGCAGCGAAGAAATGAGCAGTTCTTC.

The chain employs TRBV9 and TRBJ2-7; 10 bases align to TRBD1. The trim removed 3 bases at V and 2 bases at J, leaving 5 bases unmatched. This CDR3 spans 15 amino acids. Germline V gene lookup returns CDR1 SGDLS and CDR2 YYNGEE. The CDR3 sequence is CASSADRGLTYEQYF. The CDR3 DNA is TGTGCCAGCAGCGCCGACAGGGGGCTTACCTACGAGCAGTACTTC. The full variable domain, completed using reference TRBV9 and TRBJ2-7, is DSGVTQTPKHLITATGQRVTLRCSPRSGDLSVYWYQQSLDQGLQFLIQYYNGEERAKGNILERFSAQQFPDLHSELNLSSLELGDSALYFCASSADRGLTYEQYFGPGTRLTVT.

Here the CDR3 DNA reads TGTGCCAGCAGCCCAGGACAGTTGGAGCAGTTCTTC. Protein sequence: CASSPGQLEQFF. This chain links TRBV11-2 with TRBJ2-1, with D perhaps TRBD1 (6 bases). The V end was cut by 5 bases, the J end by 10 bases, with 12 bases between. This CDR3 contains 12 residues. Germline loops: CDR1 SGHAT, CDR2 FQNNGV.

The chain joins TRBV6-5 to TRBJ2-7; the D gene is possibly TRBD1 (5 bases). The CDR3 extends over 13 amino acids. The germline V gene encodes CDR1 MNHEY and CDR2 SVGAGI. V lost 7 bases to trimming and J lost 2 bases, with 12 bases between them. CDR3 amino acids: CASTDSLTYEQYF. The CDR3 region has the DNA TGTGCCAGCACCGACAGTCTCACCTACGAGCAGTACTTC.

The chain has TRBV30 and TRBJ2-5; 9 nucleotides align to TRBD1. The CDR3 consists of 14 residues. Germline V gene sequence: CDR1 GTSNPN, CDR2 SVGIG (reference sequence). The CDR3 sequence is CAGSGTGRGETQYF. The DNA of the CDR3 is TGTGCTGGCTCCGGGACAGGGAGAGGGGAGACCCAGTACTTC.

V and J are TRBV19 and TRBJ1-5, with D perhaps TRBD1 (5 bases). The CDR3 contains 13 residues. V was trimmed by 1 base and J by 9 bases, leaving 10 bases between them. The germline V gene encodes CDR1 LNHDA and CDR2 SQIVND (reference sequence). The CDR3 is CASSIGGGGPQHF. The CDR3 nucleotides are TGTGCCAGTAGTATAGGCGGGGGAGGGCCCCAGCATTTT.

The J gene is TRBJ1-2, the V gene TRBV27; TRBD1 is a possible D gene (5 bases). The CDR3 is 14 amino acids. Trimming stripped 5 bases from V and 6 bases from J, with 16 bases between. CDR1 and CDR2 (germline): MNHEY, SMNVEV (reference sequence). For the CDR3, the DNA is TGTGCCAGCAGTCCCGCCCAGGGCTTGGATGGCTACACCTTC. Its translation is CASSPAQGLDGYTF.

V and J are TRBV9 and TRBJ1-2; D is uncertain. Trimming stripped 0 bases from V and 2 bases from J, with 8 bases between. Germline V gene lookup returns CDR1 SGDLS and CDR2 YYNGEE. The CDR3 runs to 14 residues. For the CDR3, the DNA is TGTGCCAGCAGCGTAGCGGAGGGAAACTATGGCTACACCTTC. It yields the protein CASSVAEGNYGYTF.

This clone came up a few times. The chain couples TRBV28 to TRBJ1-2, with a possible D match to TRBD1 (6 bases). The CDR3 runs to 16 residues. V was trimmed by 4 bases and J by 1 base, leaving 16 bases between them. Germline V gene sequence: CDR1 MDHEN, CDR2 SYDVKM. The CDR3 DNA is TGTGCCAGCAGTTCTGGGGGCTTGGGTTATAACTATGGCTACACCTTC. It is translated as CASSSGGLGYNYGYTF.

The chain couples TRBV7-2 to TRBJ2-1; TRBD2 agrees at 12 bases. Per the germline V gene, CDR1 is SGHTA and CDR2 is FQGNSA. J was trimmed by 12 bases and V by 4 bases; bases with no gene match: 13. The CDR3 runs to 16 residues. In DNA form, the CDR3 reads TGTGCCAGCAGCTCGGCCCCTAGCGGGGGGGTTTGGGGGCAGTTCTTC. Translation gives CASSSAPSGGVWGQFF.

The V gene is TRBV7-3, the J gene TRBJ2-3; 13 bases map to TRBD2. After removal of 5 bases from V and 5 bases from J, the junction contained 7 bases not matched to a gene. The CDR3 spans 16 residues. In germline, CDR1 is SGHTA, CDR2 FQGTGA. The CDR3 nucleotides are TGTGCCAGCAGCCCGCAACTAGCGGGGGGGAGAGATACGCAGTATTTT. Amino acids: CASSPQLAGGRDTQYF.

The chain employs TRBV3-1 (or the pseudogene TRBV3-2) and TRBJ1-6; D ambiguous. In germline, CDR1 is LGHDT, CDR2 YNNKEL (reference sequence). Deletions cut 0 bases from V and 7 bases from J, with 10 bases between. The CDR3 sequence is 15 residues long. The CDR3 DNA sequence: TGTGCCAGCAGCCAAGAGACGGCAGTCAATTCACCCCTCCACTTT. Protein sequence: CASSQETAVNSPLHF.

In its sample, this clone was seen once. The CDR3 sequence: CASNSGVSNQPQHF. For the CDR3, the DNA is TGTGCCAGCAACTCCGGGGTGAGCAATCAGCCCCAGCATTTT. The gene calls are TRBV6-6 and TRBJ1-5; no clear D. The germline V and J ends were trimmed by 7 bases and 1 base, with 11 bases remaining between them. The CDR3 loop spans 14 amino acids. Germline CDR1 is MNHNY and CDR2 is SVGAGI (reference sequence).

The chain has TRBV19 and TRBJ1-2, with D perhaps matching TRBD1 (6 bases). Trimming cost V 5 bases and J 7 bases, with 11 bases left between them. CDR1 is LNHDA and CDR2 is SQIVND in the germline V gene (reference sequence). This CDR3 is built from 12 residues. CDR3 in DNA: TGTGCCAGTAGTCCGATGGACAGTGGCTACACCTTC. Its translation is CASSPMDSGYTF.

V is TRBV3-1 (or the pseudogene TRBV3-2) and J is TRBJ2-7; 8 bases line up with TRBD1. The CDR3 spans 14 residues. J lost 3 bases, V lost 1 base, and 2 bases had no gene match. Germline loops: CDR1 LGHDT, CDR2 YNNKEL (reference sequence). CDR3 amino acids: CASSQGTGSYEQYF. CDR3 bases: TGTGCCAGCAGCCAAGGGACAGGGAGCTACGAGCAGTACTTC.

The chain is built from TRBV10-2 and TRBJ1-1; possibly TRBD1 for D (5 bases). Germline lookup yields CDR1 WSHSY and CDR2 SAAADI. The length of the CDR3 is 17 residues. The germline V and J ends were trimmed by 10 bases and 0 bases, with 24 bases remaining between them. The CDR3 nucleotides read TGCGCCACCAAGTTCCCCGGTTGGGGGAACATGAACACTGAAGCTTTCTTT. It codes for CATKFPGWGNMNTEAFF.

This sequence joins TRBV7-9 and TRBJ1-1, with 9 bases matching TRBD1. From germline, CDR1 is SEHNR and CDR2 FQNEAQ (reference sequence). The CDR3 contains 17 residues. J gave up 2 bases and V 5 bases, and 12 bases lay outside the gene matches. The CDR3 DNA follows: TGTGCCAGCAGCCCGGGACAGGGAGAAACCCCCAACACTGAAGCTTTCTTT. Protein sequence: CASSPGQGETPNTEAFF.

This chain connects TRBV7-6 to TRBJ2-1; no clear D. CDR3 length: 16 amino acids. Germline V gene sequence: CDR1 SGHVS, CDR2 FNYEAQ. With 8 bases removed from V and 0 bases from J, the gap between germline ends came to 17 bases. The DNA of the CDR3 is TGTGCCAGCGCCCCAGCGCTTCTAAGCTCCTACAATGAGCAGTTCTTC. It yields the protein CASAPALLSSYNEQFF.

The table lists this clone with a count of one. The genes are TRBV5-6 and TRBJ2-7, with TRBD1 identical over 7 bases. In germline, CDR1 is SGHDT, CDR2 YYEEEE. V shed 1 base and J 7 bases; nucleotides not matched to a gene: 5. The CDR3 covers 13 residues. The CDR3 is CASSLRSGGEQYF. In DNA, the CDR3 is TGTGCCAGCAGCTTGAGATCAGGGGGAGAGCAGTACTTC.

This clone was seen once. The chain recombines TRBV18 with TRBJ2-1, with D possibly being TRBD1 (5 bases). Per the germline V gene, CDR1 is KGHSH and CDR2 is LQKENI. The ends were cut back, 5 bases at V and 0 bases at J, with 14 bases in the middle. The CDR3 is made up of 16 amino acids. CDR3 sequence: CASSTTGPSSYNEQFF. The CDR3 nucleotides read TGTGCCAGCTCAACTACAGGACCCAGCTCCTACAATGAGCAGTTCTTC.

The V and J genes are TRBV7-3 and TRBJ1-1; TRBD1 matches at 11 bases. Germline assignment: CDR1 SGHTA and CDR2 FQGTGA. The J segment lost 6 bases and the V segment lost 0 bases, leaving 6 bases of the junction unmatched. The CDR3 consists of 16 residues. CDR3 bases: TGTGCCAGCAGCTTAACGAGGACAGGGGGCCTCGCTGAAGCTTTCTTT. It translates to CASSLTRTGGLAEAFF.

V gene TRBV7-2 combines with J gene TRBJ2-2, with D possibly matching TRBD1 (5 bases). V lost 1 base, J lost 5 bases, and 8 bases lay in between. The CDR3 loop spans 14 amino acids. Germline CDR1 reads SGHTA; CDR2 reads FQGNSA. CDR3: CASSLDRTTGELFF. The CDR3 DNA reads TGTGCCAGCAGCTTAGACAGGACGACCGGGGAGCTGTTTTTT.